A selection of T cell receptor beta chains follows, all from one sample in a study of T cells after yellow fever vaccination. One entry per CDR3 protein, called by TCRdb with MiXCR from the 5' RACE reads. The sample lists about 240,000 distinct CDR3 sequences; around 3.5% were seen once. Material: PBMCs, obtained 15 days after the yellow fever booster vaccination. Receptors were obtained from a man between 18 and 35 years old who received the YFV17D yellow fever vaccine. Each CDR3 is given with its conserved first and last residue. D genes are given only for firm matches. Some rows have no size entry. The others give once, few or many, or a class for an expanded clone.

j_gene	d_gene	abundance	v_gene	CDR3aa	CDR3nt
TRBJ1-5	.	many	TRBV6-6	CASSYLLGTQYQPQHF	TGTGCCAGCAGTTACCTCCTGGGGACACAATATCAGCCCCAGCATTTT
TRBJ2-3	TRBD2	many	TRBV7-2	CASSSGLAGGTDTQYF	TGTGCCAGCAGCTCGGGACTAGCGGGGGGCACAGATACGCAGTATTTT
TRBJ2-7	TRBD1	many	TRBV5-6	CASSLADRDSYEQYF	TGTGCCAGCAGCTTGGCGGACAGGGACTCCTACGAGCAGTACTTC
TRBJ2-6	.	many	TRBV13	CASSLVGGGSGANVLTF	TGTGCCAGCAGCTTAGTAGGTGGGGGCTCTGGGGCCAACGTCCTGACTTTC
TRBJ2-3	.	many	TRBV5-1	CASSPLVRITDTQYF	TGCGCCAGCAGCCCGCTAGTCCGGATCACAGATACGCAGTATTTT
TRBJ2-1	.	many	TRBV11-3	CASSLGSEGDEQFF	TGTGCCAGCAGCTTGGGTAGTGAGGGGGATGAGCAGTTCTTC
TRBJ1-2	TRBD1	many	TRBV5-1	CASSLGSGGNGYTF	TGCGCCAGCAGCTTGGGGTCAGGGGGTAATGGCTACACCTTC
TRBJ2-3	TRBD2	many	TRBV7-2	CASSPSQAGGTDTQYF	TGTGCCAGCAGCCCCTCCCAAGCGGGGGGCACAGATACGCAGTATTTT
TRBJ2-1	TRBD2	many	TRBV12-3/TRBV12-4	CASSLLASGYNEQFF	TGTGCCAGCAGTTTATTGGCTAGCGGTTACAATGAGCAGTTCTTC
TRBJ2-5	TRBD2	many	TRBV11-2	CASSLSLAGGLETQYF	TGTGCCAGCAGCTTAAGCCTAGCGGGGGGGCTGGAGACCCAGTACTTC
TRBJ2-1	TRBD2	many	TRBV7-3	CASSILAGGQAEQFF	TGTGCCAGCAGCATCCTAGCGGGGGGGCAGGCTGAGCAGTTCTTC
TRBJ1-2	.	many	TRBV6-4	CASSDGKHSSQYGYTF	TGTGCCAGCAGTGACGGGAAACACTCAAGTCAGTATGGCTACACCTTC
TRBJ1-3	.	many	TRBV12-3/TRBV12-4	CASSPGTGFFTIYF	TGTGCCAGCAGTCCCGGGACCGGGTTTTTCACCATATATTTT
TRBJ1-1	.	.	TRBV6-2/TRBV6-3	CASSYSRWNTEAFF	TGTGCCAGCAGTTACTCGAGGTGGAACACTGAAGCTTTCTTT
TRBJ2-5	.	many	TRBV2	CASSVVETQYF	TGTGCCAGCAGTGTGGTTGAGACCCAGTACTTC
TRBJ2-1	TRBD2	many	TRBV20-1	CSAPGSGGGNEQFF	TGCAGTGCCCCGGGGAGCGGGGGAGGCAATGAGCAGTTCTTC
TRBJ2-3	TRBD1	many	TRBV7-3	CASSSFRGIGTDTQYF	TGTGCCAGCAGCTCATTCAGGGGGATTGGCACAGATACGCAGTATTTT
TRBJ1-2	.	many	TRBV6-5	CASSYSSVAGYGYTF	TGTGCCAGCAGTTACTCGTCGGTGGCAGGTTATGGCTACACCTTC
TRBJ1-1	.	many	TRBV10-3	CAISESGALPEAFF	TGTGCCATCAGTGAGTCTGGGGCACTCCCTGAAGCTTTCTTT
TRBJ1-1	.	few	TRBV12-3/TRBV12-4	CASIRYMGNTEAFF	TGTGCCAGCATCCGGTATATGGGGAACACTGAAGCTTTCTTT
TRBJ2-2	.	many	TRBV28	CASSPRGLDLNNGELFF	TGTGCCAGCAGTCCAAGAGGGCTGGATCTGAACAACGGGGAGCTGTTTTTT
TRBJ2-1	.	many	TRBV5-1	CASSSGGGSYNEQFF	TGCGCCAGCAGCTCAGGAGGGGGATCTTACAATGAGCAGTTCTTC
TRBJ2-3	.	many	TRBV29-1	CSVASAGGTDTQYF	TGCAGCGTTGCGTCGGCAGGGGGCACAGATACGCAGTATTTT
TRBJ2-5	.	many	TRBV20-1	CSARENQETQYF	TGCAGTGCTAGAGAGAACCAAGAGACCCAGTACTTC
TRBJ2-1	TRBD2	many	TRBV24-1	CATSSGTSVNEQFF	TGTGCCACCAGTTCCGGGACTAGCGTAAATGAGCAGTTCTTC
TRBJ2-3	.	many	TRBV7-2	CASSLMVGGGPDTQYF	TGTGCCAGCAGCTTGATGGTCGGGGGAGGCCCAGATACGCAGTATTTT
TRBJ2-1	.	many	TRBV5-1	CASSFTGTDYNEQFF	TGCGCCAGCAGCTTTACCGGGACTGATTACAATGAGCAGTTCTTC
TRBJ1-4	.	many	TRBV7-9	CASSLGNTGHNEKLFF	TGTGCCAGCAGCTTAGGAAACACAGGTCATAATGAAAAACTGTTTTTT
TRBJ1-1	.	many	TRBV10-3	CAISEWGTEAFF	TGTGCCATCAGTGAGTGGGGCACTGAAGCTTTCTTT
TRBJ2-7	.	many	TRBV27	CASSFSRQGFYEQYF	TGTGCCAGCAGTTTTAGCCGTCAGGGGTTCTACGAGCAGTACTTC